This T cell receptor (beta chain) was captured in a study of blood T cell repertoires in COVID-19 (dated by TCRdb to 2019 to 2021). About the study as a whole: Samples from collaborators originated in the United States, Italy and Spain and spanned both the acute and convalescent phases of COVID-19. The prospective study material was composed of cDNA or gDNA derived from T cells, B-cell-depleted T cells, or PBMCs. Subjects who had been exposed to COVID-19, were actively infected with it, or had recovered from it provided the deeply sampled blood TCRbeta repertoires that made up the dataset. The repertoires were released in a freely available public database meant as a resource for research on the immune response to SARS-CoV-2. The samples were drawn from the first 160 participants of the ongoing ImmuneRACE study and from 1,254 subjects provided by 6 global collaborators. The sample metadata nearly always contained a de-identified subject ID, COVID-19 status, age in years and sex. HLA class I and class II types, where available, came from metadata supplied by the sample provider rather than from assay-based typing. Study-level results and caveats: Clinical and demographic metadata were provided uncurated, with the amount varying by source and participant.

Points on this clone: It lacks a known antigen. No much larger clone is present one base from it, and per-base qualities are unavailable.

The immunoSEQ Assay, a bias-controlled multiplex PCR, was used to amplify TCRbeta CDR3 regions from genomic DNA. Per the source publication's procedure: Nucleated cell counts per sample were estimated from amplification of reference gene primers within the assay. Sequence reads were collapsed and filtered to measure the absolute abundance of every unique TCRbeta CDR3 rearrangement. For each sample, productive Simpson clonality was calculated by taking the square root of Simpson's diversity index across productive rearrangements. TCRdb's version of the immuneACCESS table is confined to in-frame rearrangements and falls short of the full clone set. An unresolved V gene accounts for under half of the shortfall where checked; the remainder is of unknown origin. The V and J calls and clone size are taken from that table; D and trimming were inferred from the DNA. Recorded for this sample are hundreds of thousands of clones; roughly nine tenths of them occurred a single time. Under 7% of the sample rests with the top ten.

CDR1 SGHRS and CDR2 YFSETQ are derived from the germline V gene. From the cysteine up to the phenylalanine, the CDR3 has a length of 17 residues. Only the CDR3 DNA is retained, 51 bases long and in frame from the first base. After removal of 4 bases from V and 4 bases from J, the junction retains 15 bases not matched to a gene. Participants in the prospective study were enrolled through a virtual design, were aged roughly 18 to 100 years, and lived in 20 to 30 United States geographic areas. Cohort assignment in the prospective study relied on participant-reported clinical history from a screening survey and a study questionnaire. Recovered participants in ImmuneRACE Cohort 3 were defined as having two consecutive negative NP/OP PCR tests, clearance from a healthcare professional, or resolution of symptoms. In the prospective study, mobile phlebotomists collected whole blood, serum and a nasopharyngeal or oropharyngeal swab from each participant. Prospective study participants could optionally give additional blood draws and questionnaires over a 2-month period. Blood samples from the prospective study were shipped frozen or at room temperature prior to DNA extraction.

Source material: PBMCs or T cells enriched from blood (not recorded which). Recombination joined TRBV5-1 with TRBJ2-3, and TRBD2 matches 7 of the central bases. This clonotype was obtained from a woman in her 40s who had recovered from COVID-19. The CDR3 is CASSPVTGRLVSDTQYF. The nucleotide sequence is TGCGCCAGCAGCCCAGTTACCGGGAGGCTCGTGTCAGATACGCAGTATTTT.